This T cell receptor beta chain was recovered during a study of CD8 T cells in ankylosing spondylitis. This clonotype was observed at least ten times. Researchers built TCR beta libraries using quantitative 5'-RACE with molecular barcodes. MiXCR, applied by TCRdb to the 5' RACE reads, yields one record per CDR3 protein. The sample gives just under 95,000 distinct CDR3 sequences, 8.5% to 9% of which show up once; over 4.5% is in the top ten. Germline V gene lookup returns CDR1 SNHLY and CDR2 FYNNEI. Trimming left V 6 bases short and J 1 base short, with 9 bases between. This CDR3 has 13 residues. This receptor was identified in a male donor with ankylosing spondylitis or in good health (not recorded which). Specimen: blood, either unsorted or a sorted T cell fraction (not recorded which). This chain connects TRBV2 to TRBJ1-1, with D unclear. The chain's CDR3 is CASRRHRNTEAFF. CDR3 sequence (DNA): TGTGCCAGCAGACGGCATAGGAACACTGAAGCTTTCTTT.